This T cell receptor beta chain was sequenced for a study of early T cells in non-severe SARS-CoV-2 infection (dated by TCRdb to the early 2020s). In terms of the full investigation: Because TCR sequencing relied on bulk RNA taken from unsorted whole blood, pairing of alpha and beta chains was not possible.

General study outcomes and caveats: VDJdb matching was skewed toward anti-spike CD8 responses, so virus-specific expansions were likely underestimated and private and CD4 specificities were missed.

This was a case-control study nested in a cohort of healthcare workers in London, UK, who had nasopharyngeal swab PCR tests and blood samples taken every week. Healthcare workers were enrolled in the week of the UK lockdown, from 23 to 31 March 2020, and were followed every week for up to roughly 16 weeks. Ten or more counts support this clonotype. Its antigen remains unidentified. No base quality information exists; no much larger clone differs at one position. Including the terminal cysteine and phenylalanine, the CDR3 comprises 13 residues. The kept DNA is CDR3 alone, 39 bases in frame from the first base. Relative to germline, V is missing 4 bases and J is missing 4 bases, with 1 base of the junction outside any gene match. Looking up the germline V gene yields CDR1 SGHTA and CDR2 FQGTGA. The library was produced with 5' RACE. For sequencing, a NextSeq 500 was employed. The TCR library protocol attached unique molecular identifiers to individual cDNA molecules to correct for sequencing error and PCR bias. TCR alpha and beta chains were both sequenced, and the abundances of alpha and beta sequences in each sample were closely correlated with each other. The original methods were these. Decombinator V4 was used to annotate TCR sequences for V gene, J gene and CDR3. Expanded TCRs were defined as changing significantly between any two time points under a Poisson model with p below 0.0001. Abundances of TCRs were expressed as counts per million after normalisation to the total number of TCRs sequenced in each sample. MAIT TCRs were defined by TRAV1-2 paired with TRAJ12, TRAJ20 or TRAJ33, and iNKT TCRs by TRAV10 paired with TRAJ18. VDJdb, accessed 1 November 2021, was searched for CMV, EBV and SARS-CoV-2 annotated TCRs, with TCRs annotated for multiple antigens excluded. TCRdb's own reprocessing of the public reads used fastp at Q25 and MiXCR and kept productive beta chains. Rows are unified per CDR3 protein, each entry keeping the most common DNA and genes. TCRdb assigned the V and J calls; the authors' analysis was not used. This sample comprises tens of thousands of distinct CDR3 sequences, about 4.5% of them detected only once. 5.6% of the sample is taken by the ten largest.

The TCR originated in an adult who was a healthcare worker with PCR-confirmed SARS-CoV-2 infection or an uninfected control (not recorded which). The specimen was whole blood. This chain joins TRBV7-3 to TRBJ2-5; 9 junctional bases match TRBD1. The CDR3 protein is CASSSQGAETQYF. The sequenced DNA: TGTGCCAGCAGCTCACAGGGGGCAGAGACCCAGTACTTC. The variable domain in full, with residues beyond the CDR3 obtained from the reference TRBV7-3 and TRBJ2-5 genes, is GAGVSQTPSNKVTEKGKYVELRCDPISGHTALYWYRQSLGQGPEFLIYFQGTGAADDSGLPNDRFFAVRPEGSVSTLKIQRTERGDSAVYLCASSSQGAETQYFGPGTRLLVL.